This record concerns one T cell receptor beta chain sequence. Some clones are missing from TCRdb's copy, which holds only in-frame ones; the method was immunoSEQ multiplex PCR. The data contain under 450,000 clones, roughly 90% of them singletons. CDR3 size: 17 residues. Germline-derived CDR1 and CDR2 are SGHTA and FQGTGA. V trimming: 1 base; J trimming: 4 bases; junction bases outside the gene matches: 7. The data derive from a study of control samples from healthy donors and cancer patients. The chain links TRBV7-3 to TRBJ2-1; the match to TRBD2 covers 10 bases. The sample taken for sequencing was PBMCs. This sequence originates from a man aged 35-49 years with head and neck cancer. The CDR3 here is CASSLKSRLAGYNEQFF. The CDR3 nucleotides read TGTGCCAGCAGCTTAAAAAGTAGACTAGCGGGTTACAATGAGCAGTTCTTC.